One sample yielded the 32 T cell receptor beta chains listed below, sequenced in a study of vaccination and CD4 T cells after COVID-19 (dated by TCRdb to about 2022). Their target antigens are unknown. The treatment or condition label for this specimen denotes: roughly ten-day PBMC culture with coronavirus spike peptide pools or control peptides (ViraFEST assay). The library was obtained by PCR. These reads were obtained on an Illumina iSeq 100. At the Johns Hopkins FTIC core, DNA from the cultured CD4+ T cells underwent TCR sequencing with the Oncomine TCR Beta short-read assay. TCRdb ran its own pipeline on the public reads, namely fastp trimming at Q25 and MiXCR clone calling, and kept in-frame beta chains. Under each unique CDR3 protein, matching rows form one entry showing the most common genes and DNA. Here the sample has just over 15,000 distinct CDR3 sequences; approximately 40% occur a single time. About 5.6% of the sample belongs to the ten largest clones.

Sample: CD4+ T cells from blood, cultured in vitro, taken before SARS-CoV-2 vaccination. The receptors derive from a human donor who had recovered from COVID-19.

The rearrangement links TRBV6-1 to TRBJ2-5, with D perhaps TRBD1 (6 bases). V lost 6 bases and J 5 bases, leaving 19 bases between the germline ends. The CDR3 is 15 residues long. The germline V gene encodes CDR1 MNHNS and CDR2 SASEGT. This CDR3 is CASRRVGPRGETQYF. Here the CDR3 DNA reads TGTGCCAGCAGGAGGGTAGGACCGAGGGGGGAGACCCAGTACTTC.

The rearrangement joins TRBV15 to TRBJ1-5, with a possible D match to TRBD1 (5 bases). Trimming took off 5 bases at V and 6 bases at J, with 17 bases between the two ends. Germline-derived CDR1 and CDR2 are LNHNV and YYDKDF (reference sequence). The CDR3 contains 15 residues. CDR3 in amino acids: CATSGGSGGGQPQHF. CDR3 bases: TGTGCCACCAGCGGGGGTTCGGGGGGAGGTCAGCCCCAGCATTTT.

DNA for the CDR3: TGTGCCAGCAGCTTAGCTCGGGGCGCCTACGAGCAGTACTTC. Protein: CASSLARGAYEQYF. The chain recombines TRBV11-1 with TRBJ2-7; D may be TRBD1 or TRBD2 (5 bases each). V shed 0 bases and J shed 2 bases, with 8 bases lying between them. Germline-derived CDR1 and CDR2 are SGHAT and FQDESV (reference sequence). The CDR3 is 14 residues long.

By sample share, this clonotype is large (0.1 to 1%). The chain combines TRBV20-1 with TRBJ2-1; D is perhaps TRBD2 (6 bases). Trimming cost V 5 bases and J 3 bases, with 14 bases left between them. The CDR3 runs 14 residues. Germline-derived CDR1 and CDR2 are DFQATT and SNEGSKA (reference sequence). The CDR3 protein is CSAPGTRLYNEQFF. CDR3 nucleotides: TGCAGTGCTCCCGGGACTCGTCTCTACAATGAGCAGTTCTTC.

In this sample, this clonotype turned up a few times. The rearrangement uses TRBV7-2 and TRBJ2-6; 9 bases align to TRBD2. Trimming at V came to 5 bases and at J to 0 bases, leaving 2 bases not matched to a gene. CDR1 SGHTA and CDR2 FQGNSA come from the germline V gene. The CDR3 totals 16 residues. CDR3 nucleotides: TGTGCCAGCAGCCTTAGCGGGAGCTCTGGGGCCAACGTCCTGACTTTC. Amino acid sequence: CASSLSGSSGANVLTF.

This chain joins TRBV7-2 and TRBJ2-2; D is ambiguous. Trimming took 5 bases from V and 3 from J, leaving 10 bases between them. This CDR3 comprises 14 residues. Looked up from germline, CDR1 is SGHTA and CDR2 is FQGNSA. The CDR3 region is CASSPAVDTGELFF. The CDR3 nucleotides are TGTGCCAGCAGCCCCGCGGTGGACACCGGGGAGCTGTTTTTT.

The rearrangement links TRBV28 to TRBJ1-3; weak D call: TRBD1 (6 bases). V was trimmed by 8 bases and J by 4 bases, leaving 18 bases between them. CDR3 size: 15 residues. Germline CDR1 reads MDHEN; CDR2 reads SYDVKM. The chain's CDR3 is CASGGGGQGGNTIYF. CDR3 bases: TGTGCCAGCGGAGGGGGGGGGCAGGGAGGAAACACCATATATTTT.

This clonotype was picked up a small number of times. This chain uses TRBV7-3 with TRBJ2-2; 7 nucleotides line up with TRBD2. The junction had 3 bases not matched to a gene; V was cut back by 5 bases and J by 0 bases. The CDR3 is 15 amino acids. In germline, CDR1 is SGHTA, CDR2 FQGTGA. CDR3 in amino acids: CASSKSGTNTGELFF. CDR3 sequence (DNA): TGTGCCAGCAGCAAGAGCGGGACGAACACCGGGGAGCTGTTTTTT.

Points on this clonotype: The junction does not match germline at one end; this may be a read error. This sequence joins TRBV6-1 and TRBJ2-7, with D hard to call. This CDR3 spans 12 amino acids. Germline V gives CDR1 MNHNS, CDR2 SASEGT. For the CDR3, the DNA is TGTGCCAGCAGAGAAGTTAGATACGAGCAGTACTTC. This translates into CASREVRYEQYF.

The genes are TRBV19 and TRBJ2-7; the match to TRBD1 covers 9 bases. The trim removed 5 bases at V and 2 bases at J, leaving 4 bases unmatched. The CDR3 totals 14 residues. Germline V gene data show CDR1 as LNHDA and CDR2 as SQIVND (reference sequence). CDR3 loop: CASSSGQGTYEQYF. The CDR3 DNA reads as TGTGCCAGTAGTTCGGGACAGGGAACCTACGAGCAGTACTTC.

The CDR3: CATSRDSAGGREQYF. In nucleotides, the CDR3 is TGTGCCACCAGCAGAGATAGCGCAGGGGGCCGCGAGCAGTACTTC. The rearrangement uses TRBV15 and TRBJ2-7, with 8 bases that match TRBD1. V shed 0 bases and J 6 bases; nucleotides not matched to a gene: 7. The CDR3 runs 15 residues. In germline, CDR1 is LNHNV, CDR2 YYDKDF (reference sequence).

This chain uses TRBV10-3 with TRBJ1-2; D unclear. CDR3 size: 13 residues. Looked up from germline, CDR1 is ENHRY and CDR2 is SYGVKD. Trimming removed 3 bases at V and 1 base at J, with 6 bases between. DNA for the CDR3: TGTGCCATCAGTGATGACCTTAACTATGGCTACACCTTC. Translating gives CAISDDLNYGYTF.

The chain employs TRBV24-1 and TRBJ1-6; no firm D call. The germline V gene has CDR1 KGHDR and CDR2 SFDVKD. V dropped 4 bases and J dropped 11 bases, with 11 bases sitting between them. The CDR3 has 13 amino acids. The CDR3 DNA is TGTGCCACCAGTGACTTCGATGGCCCACCCCTCCACTTT. It translates to CATSDFDGPPLHF.

The V and J genes are TRBV5-1 and TRBJ2-7; 13 nucleotides align to TRBD2. CDR1 and CDR2 from the germline V gene are SGHRS and YFSETQ. V lost 2 bases to trimming and J lost 1 base; unmatched junction nucleotides: 3. The CDR3 loop spans 16 amino acids. The CDR3 is CASSLGLAGVSYEQYF. CDR3 coding DNA: TGCGCCAGCAGCTTAGGACTAGCGGGGGTTTCCTACGAGCAGTACTTC.

This clonotype was observed a few times. This chain uses TRBV7-9 with TRBJ1-2, with 9 positions matching TRBD1. Germline loops: CDR1 SEHNR, CDR2 FQNEAQ (reference sequence). This CDR3 is 15 amino acids long. Trimming removed 4 bases from V and 5 bases from J; junction bases left unmatched: 8. The CDR3 spells CASSSSGDRGYGYTF. The CDR3 DNA reads as TGTGCCAGCAGCTCGAGCGGCGACAGGGGGTATGGCTACACCTTC.

A note on this clonotype: The germline gene is not matched at one end of the junction; a read error may be the cause. J is TRBJ2-5 and V is TRBV19; TRBD1 agrees at 7 bases. From germline, CDR1 is LNHDA and CDR2 SQIVND (reference sequence). CDR3 length: 15 residues. CDR3: CASSARQGNQEAQYF. For the CDR3, the DNA is TGTGCCAGTAGTGCGCGACAGGGCAACCAAGAGGCCCAGTACTTC.

Details on this clonotype: Sequence at one end of the junction differs from germline and may be a read error. The chain carries TRBV6-2 or TRBV6-3 and TRBJ2-7, with TRBD2 identical over 8 bases. The CDR3 loop spans 14 amino acids. Germline lookup yields CDR1 MNHEY and CDR2 SVGEGT. The DNA of the CDR3 is TGTGCCAGCAGCACCAACGGGGGGGGGAGAAAGCCGGACTTC. This encodes CASSTNGGGRKPDF.

This clonotype has a single count. The rearrangement links TRBV6-1 to TRBJ1-3, with D uncertain. This CDR3 spans 15 amino acids. CDR1 and CDR2 from the germline V gene are MNHNS and SASEGT. Trimming took off 7 bases at V and 0 bases at J, with 13 bases between the two ends. In DNA form, the CDR3 reads TGTGCCAGCATCCCAGGACGGAACTCTGGAAACACCATATATTTT. It specifies CASIPGRNSGNTIYF.

V is TRBV4-1 and J is TRBJ2-3; weak D call: TRBD2 (7 bases). Trimming took off 4 bases at V and 2 bases at J, with 13 bases between the two ends. The germline CDR1 and CDR2 sequences are MGHRA and YSYEKL. The CDR3 covers 15 residues. The CDR3 region is CASSLGGVTTDTQYF. The CDR3, as DNA: TGCGCCAGCAGCCTAGGGGGGGTTACCACAGATACGCAGTATTTT.

Only a few counts were recorded for this clonotype. The CDR3 reads CSALTPGGETQYF. CDR3 nucleotide sequence: TGCAGTGCTCTCACCCCGGGAGGGGAGACCCAGTACTTC. V gene TRBV20-1 combines with J gene TRBJ2-5; TRBD2 matches at 8 bases. Trimming at V came to 5 bases and at J to 5 bases, leaving 7 bases not matched to a gene. The V gene's germline CDR1 is DFQATT and CDR2 SNEGSKA (reference sequence). The CDR3 is 13 amino acids.

This clonotype was seen a few times. The chain joins TRBV10-3 to TRBJ2-7; D is perhaps TRBD1 (6 bases). The CDR3 has 14 amino acids. Per the germline V gene, CDR1 is ENHRY and CDR2 is SYGVKD. The V and J ends lost 10 bases and 0 bases respectively, with 16 bases between them. CDR3 nucleotides: TGTGCCACACAGGGCCGCAGCGACTCCTACGAGCAGTACTTC. Translating it yields CATQGRSDSYEQYF.

This clonotype has just a few counts. J is TRBJ2-1 and V is TRBV25-1; D unclear. Germline assignment: CDR1 MGHDK and CDR2 SYGVNS. This CDR3 has 15 amino acids. Trimming left V 3 bases short and J 2 bases short, with 11 bases between. This CDR3 reads CASSDPQRPYNEQFF. In nucleotides, the CDR3 is TGTGCCAGCAGTGATCCCCAACGCCCCTACAATGAGCAGTTCTTC.

The chain links TRBV10-2 to TRBJ1-1; D remains ambiguous. The V end was cut by 1 base, the J end by 0 bases, with 6 bases between. The CDR3 runs to 14 residues. The germline V gene encodes CDR1 WSHSY and CDR2 SAAADI. This chain's CDR3 is CASSEFSLNTEAFF. Here the CDR3 DNA reads TGCGCCAGCAGTGAGTTCAGTTTGAACACTGAAGCTTTCTTT.

This clonotype appeared a few times. The chain carries TRBV21-1 and TRBJ2-2; TRBD1, the table's D call, lacks a check against the DNA. TRBV21-1 counts as a pseudogene. This CDR3 is built from 16 residues. The CDR3 protein is CASSLGSGQGTGELFF. The CDR3 coding sequence is TGTGCCAGCAGCCTCGGTTCGGGACAGGGGACGGGGGAGCTGTTTTTT.

The J gene is TRBJ1-3, the V gene TRBV19; D gene ambiguous. V was clipped by 4 bases and J by 6 bases, with 16 bases between them. The CDR3 extends over 15 amino acids. Germline CDR1 is LNHDA and CDR2 is SQIVND (reference sequence). CDR3 protein: CASSRSPGKENTIYF. DNA of the CDR3: TGTGCCAGTAGTAGGAGTCCGGGCAAAGAAAACACCATATATTTT.

The V gene is TRBV19, the J gene TRBJ1-3; D is unresolved. The CDR3 covers 13 residues. Germline CDR1 LNHDA, CDR2 SQIVND (reference sequence). Trimming cost V 9 bases and J 2 bases, with 11 bases left between them. CDR3 in DNA: TGTGCCAGCCACAGCGCCCCTGGAAACACCATATATTTT. It specifies CASHSAPGNTIYF.

This clonotype counts as medium-sized. V and J are TRBV2 and TRBJ2-5; no clear D. V was pared by 0 bases and J by 3 bases, with 11 bases between. Looked up from germline, CDR1 is SNHLY and CDR2 is FYNNEI. This CDR3 is built from 15 residues. CDR3 sequence reads: CASSEARGEKETQYF. CDR3 nucleotide sequence: TGTGCCAGCAGTGAAGCGCGTGGAGAAAAAGAGACCCAGTACTTC.

This clonotype was counted only a few times. The rearrangement joins TRBV21-1 to TRBJ1-2; no DNA check was done on the table's D call, TRBD1. TRBV21-1 is given as a pseudogene. The CDR3 is 13 amino acids. The CDR3 is CASSKGRGYGYTF. The CDR3 DNA reads TGTGCCAGCAGCAAGGGCAGGGGATATGGCTACACCTTC.

The chain joins TRBV2 to TRBJ1-5; 8 nucleotides align to TRBD1. The CDR3 consists of 15 residues. Germline V lookup: CDR1 SNHLY, CDR2 FYNNEI. V was clipped by 4 bases and J by 6 bases; unmatched bases: 8. Here the CDR3 DNA reads TGTGCCAGCAGTGTCGGACAGGGAGGGGGTCAGCCCCAGCATTTT. Encoded protein: CASSVGQGGGQPQHF.

This clonotype has only a few counts. The V call is TRBV7-9, the J call TRBJ1-2, with 10 positions matching TRBD1. The CDR3 has 15 residues. The V and J ends lost 5 bases and 0 bases, in that order; junction bases with no gene match: 3. Germline CDR1 reads SEHNR; CDR2 reads FQNEAQ (reference sequence). The DNA of the CDR3 is TGTGCCAGCAGCCTAGGACAGGGGGCTAACTATGGCTACACCTTC. Its protein is CASSLGQGANYGYTF.

This clonotype has only a few counts. This rearrangement joins TRBV19 to TRBJ2-2; 7 bases are shared with TRBD1. V shed 5 bases, J shed 0 bases, and the junction held 12 bases outside the gene matches. This CDR3 has 18 amino acids. CDR1 is LNHDA, CDR2 SQIVND, per germline (reference sequence). Here the CDR3 DNA reads TGTGCCAGTAGTTACCGACAGGGAGCTTTCGCGAACACCGGGGAGCTGTTTTTT. This codes for CASSYRQGAFANTGELFF. The complete variable domain, with remaining parts taken from reference TRBV19 and TRBJ2-2, reads DGGITQSPKYLFRKEGQNVTLSCEQNLNHDAMYWYRQDPGQGLRLIYYSQIVNDFQKGDIAEGYSVSREKKESFPLTVTSAQKNPTAFYLCASSYRQGAFANTGELFFGEGSRLTVL.

This chain joins TRBV7-2 and TRBJ2-1; possible D gene TRBD2, 5 bases. From germline, CDR1 is SGHTA and CDR2 FQGNSA. V was shortened by 0 bases and J by 0 bases, with 6 bases between the two germline ends. This CDR3 contains 15 residues. In nucleotides, the CDR3 is TGTGCCAGCAGCTTAGCTGCGGGCTCCTACAATGAGCAGTTCTTC. Translation: CASSLAAGSYNEQFF.